The 30 T cell receptor beta chains below were found in one sample sequenced in a study of cytomegalovirus exposure and HLA in healthy donors. In the PCR, 60 Vbeta and 13 Jbeta primers were used. TCRdb keeps only in-frame clones here, not all; method: immunoSEQ multiplex PCR. The sample contains approximately 70,000 clones, around 80% of which appear only once. Sequenced sample: PBMCs. The receptors here all came from a man aged 50 to 59 in good health and CMV-seronegative.

The rearrangement uses TRBV2 and TRBJ1-6; D is unclear. Germline V gene data show CDR1 as SNHLY and CDR2 as FYNNEI. Trimming stripped 3 bases from V and 4 bases from J, with 10 bases between. The CDR3 runs to 15 residues. CDR3 DNA: TGTGCCAGCAGTGAGTTTGTAGAGTATAATTCACCCCTCCACTTT. This codes for CASSEFVEYNSPLHF.

The rearrangement joins TRBV10-1 to TRBJ2-7; the match to TRBD2 covers 9 bases. The CDR3 is 14 residues long. Per germline, CDR1 WNHNN and CDR2 SYGVQD (reference sequence). V shed 4 bases and J 7 bases; nucleotides not matched to a gene: 8. CDR3 bases: TGCGCCAGCAGTGCCCTAGCGGGACTGGGGGAGCAGTACTTC. The encoded protein is CASSALAGLGEQYF.

V gene TRBV6-5 combines with J gene TRBJ2-1, with 11 bases identical to TRBD2. Germline V gene data show CDR1 as MNHEY and CDR2 as SVGAGI. The CDR3 loop spans 15 amino acids. The V gene end was trimmed by 4 bases and the J gene end by 1 base; junction bases not matched to a gene: 0. CDR3 sequence: CASSSSGRSYNEQFF. The CDR3 bases are TGTGCCAGCAGTTCTAGCGGGAGGTCCTACAATGAGCAGTTCTTC.

As for this clone: This same CDR3 is encoded by further DNA sequences in the sample. V gene TRBV5-1 combines with J gene TRBJ1-1; D perhaps matches TRBD1 (6 bases). Per germline, CDR1 SGHRS and CDR2 YFSETQ. The V gene lost 0 bases and the J gene lost 0 bases, with 9 bases spanning the gap. CDR3 length equals 15 residues. In nucleotides, the CDR3 is TGCGCCAGCAGCTTGGGAACAGGGTTGAACACTGAAGCTTTCTTT. It is translated as CASSLGTGLNTEAFF.

The gene calls are TRBV19 and TRBJ2-1; 7 bases align to TRBD2. The CDR3 length is 13 residues. Germline CDR1 and CDR2: LNHDA and SQIVND (reference sequence). V was clipped by 5 bases and J by 5 bases; unmatched bases: 3. DNA of the CDR3: TGTGCCAGTAGTTGGCGGGAGAACAATGAGCAGTTCTTC. Translating it yields CASSWRENNEQFF.

This rearrangement joins TRBV29-1 to TRBJ2-3; D is ambiguous. Trimming shortened V by 4 bases and J by 3 bases, and 8 bases separated the two germline ends. There are 12 residues in the CDR3. Per germline, CDR1 SQVTM and CDR2 ANQGSEA. The CDR3 region is CSVVQTTDTQYF. The CDR3, as DNA: TGCAGCGTTGTGCAGACTACAGATACGCAGTATTTT.

This clone was counted a few times. The rearrangement uses TRBV5-1 and TRBJ1-6; D is unclear. Per the germline V gene, CDR1 is SGHRS and CDR2 is YFSETQ. This CDR3 region has 14 residues. Trimming left V 0 bases short and J 10 bases short, with 11 bases between. The CDR3 nucleotides read TGCGCCAGCAGCTTGGACGTGACAAGGTCACCCCTCCACTTT. Its protein is CASSLDVTRSPLHF.

The CDR3 here is CASSQRSGGPGSPLHF. The CDR3 DNA sequence: TGTGCCAGCAGCCAACGCTCCGGGGGGCCGGGATCACCCCTCCACTTT. The chain has TRBV7-9 and TRBJ1-6; D may be TRBD1 (6 bases). This CDR3 region has 16 residues. V lost 5 bases, J lost 10 bases, and 21 bases lay in between. Germline assignment: CDR1 SEHNR and CDR2 FQNEAQ (reference sequence).

The CDR3 loop reads CASSIDSRQGGGTDTQYF. For the CDR3, the DNA is TGTGCCAGTAGTATAGATTCACGACAGGGCGGGGGCACAGATACGCAGTATTTT. The chain joins TRBV19 to TRBJ2-3; a weak D match, TRBD1 (7 bases). Germline lookup yields CDR1 LNHDA and CDR2 SQIVND (reference sequence). The CDR3 runs to 18 residues. The V gene lost 0 bases and the J gene lost 1 base, with 17 bases spanning the gap.

The chain combines TRBV30 with TRBJ1-5; TRBD1 agrees at 8 bases. V dropped 1 base and J dropped 6; count of bases not matched to a gene: 11. CDR3 length equals 16 residues. The germline gives CDR1 GTSNPN, CDR2 SVGIG (reference sequence). The CDR3 loop reads CAWSDTPPGGGQPQHF. CDR3 DNA: TGTGCCTGGAGTGACACCCCTCCAGGGGGCGGTCAGCCCCAGCATTTT.

This clone was found once. J is TRBJ2-7 and V is TRBV19; tentative D call: TRBD1 (5 bases). The V gene lost 7 bases and the J gene lost 2 bases, with 18 bases spanning the gap. The CDR3 contains 15 residues. CDR1 and CDR2 from the germline V gene are LNHDA and SQIVND (reference sequence). This chain's CDR3 is CASKAKTVPTYEQYF. The CDR3 DNA reads as TGTGCCAGTAAAGCCAAGACAGTCCCCACCTACGAGCAGTACTTC. The full variable domain, its missing parts supplied by reference TRBV19 and TRBJ2-7, is DGGITQSPKYLFRKEGQNVTLSCEQNLNHDAMYWYRQDPGQGLRLIYYSQIVNDFQKGDIAEGYSVSREKKESFPLTVTSAQKNPTAFYLCASKAKTVPTYEQYFGPGTRLTVT.

The chain couples TRBV27 to TRBJ2-7; 8 bases map to TRBD1. CDR1 and CDR2 from the germline V gene are MNHEY and SMNVEV (reference sequence). The CDR3 has 14 amino acids. With 6 bases clipped from V and 3 bases from J, the junction kept 7 bases outside the gene matches. The CDR3 nucleotides are TGTGCCAGCAGCAGACAGGGGACGGTCTACGAGCAGTACTTC. Translation: CASSRQGTVYEQYF.

This chain's CDR3 is CASTQGNNQPQHF. The CDR3 region has the DNA TGTGCCAGTACCCAGGGAAACAATCAGCCCCAGCATTTT. The rearrangement links TRBV19 to TRBJ1-5; the D gene is possibly TRBD1 (5 bases). V shed 7 bases and J shed 3 bases, with 10 bases lying between them. In germline, CDR1 is LNHDA, CDR2 SQIVND (reference sequence). The CDR3 runs 13 residues.

The count of this clone is one. The chain recombines TRBV7-9 with TRBJ1-3, with unresolved D. V was shortened by 6 bases and J by 7 bases, with 10 bases between the two germline ends. Germline values: CDR1 SEHNR, CDR2 FQNEAQ (reference sequence). CDR3 length equals 12 residues. The CDR3 DNA follows: TGTGCCAGCAGTTTCTCGGGGAACACCATATATTTT. Residues: CASSFSGNTIYF.

The J gene is TRBJ2-1, the V gene TRBV4-3; 8 bases agree with TRBD2. Per the germline V gene, CDR1 is LGHNA and CDR2 is YSLEER. J was trimmed by 7 bases and V by 0 bases; bases with no gene match: 11. There are 17 residues in the CDR3. In nucleotides, the CDR3 is TGCGCCAGCAGCCAAGAAGATAGCGGGAAATTAGTGAATGAGCAGTTCTTC. Amino acids: CASSQEDSGKLVNEQFF.

Comment on this clone: Germline is not matched at one junction end, which may reflect a read error. The rearrangement joins TRBV6-1 to TRBJ2-7; D is perhaps TRBD2 (5 bases). This CDR3 comprises 13 residues. From germline, CDR1 is MNHNS and CDR2 SASEGT. This chain's CDR3 is CASSEREALRGNF. The CDR3 DNA sequence: TGTGCCAGCAGTGAACGTGAGGCCCTCCGAGGGAACTTC.

This rearrangement joins TRBV4-1 to TRBJ1-3, with D unresolved. The V gene lost 0 bases and the J gene lost 0 bases, with 9 bases spanning the gap. From germline, CDR1 is MGHRA and CDR2 YSYEKL. This CDR3 region has 16 residues. CDR3 protein: CASSQDSMSSGNTIYF. In nucleotides, the CDR3 is TGCGCCAGCAGCCAAGATAGTATGAGCTCTGGAAACACCATATATTTT.

By share, this clone counts as medium-sized. V usage is TRBV27 and J usage is TRBJ1-4; D might be TRBD1 (6 bases). CDR1 and CDR2 (germline): MNHEY, SMNVEV (reference sequence). V dropped 4 bases and J dropped 4 bases, with 13 bases sitting between them. CDR3 size: 15 residues. DNA for the CDR3: TGTGCCAGCAGTTCCCTGGACAGCCATAATGAAAAACTGTTTTTT. It specifies CASSSLDSHNEKLFF.

V is TRBV5-5 and J is TRBJ1-4; 9 bases line up with TRBD1. The germline CDR1 and CDR2 sequences are SGHKS and YYEKEE (reference sequence). The CDR3 covers 14 residues. V trimming: 3 bases; J trimming: 6 bases; junction bases outside the gene matches: 3. The CDR3 loop reads CASSWDRDDEKLFF. In DNA, the CDR3 is TGTGCCAGCAGCTGGGACAGGGACGATGAAAAACTGTTTTTT.

This sequence joins TRBV7-9 and TRBJ2-1, with TRBD2 matching over 8 bases. CDR3 length: 16 residues. Germline V gene sequence: CDR1 SEHNR, CDR2 FQNEAQ (reference sequence). Unmatched junction bases numbered 13, after V lost 4 bases and J lost 8 bases. CDR3 nucleotide sequence: TGTGCCAGCAGCTCCCAAGGGCGGGAGGCACACCATGAGCAGTTCTTC. It translates to CASSSQGREAHHEQFF.

The rearrangement links TRBV7-6 to TRBJ2-1; 8 bases match TRBD2. J was trimmed by 6 bases and V by 2 bases; bases with no gene match: 6. This CDR3 comprises 15 residues. CDR1 and CDR2 (germline): SGHVS, FNYEAQ. The CDR3 region is CASSLFRTSSNEQFF. For the CDR3, the DNA is TGTGCCAGCAGCTTATTTCGGACTAGCAGCAATGAGCAGTTCTTC.

The V gene is TRBV5-6, the J gene TRBJ2-7, with D possibly being TRBD2 (6 bases). Germline assignment: CDR1 SGHDT and CDR2 YYEEEE. CDR3 size: 13 residues. V dropped 3 bases and J dropped 6 bases, with 13 bases sitting between them. The CDR3 coding sequence is TGTGCCAGCAGCTGGACCGGGACTTTCGAGCAGTACTTC. As protein: CASSWTGTFEQYF.

The rearrangement uses TRBV5-1 and TRBJ2-1; 13 nucleotides line up with TRBD2. The length of the CDR3 is 20 residues. The germline V gene encodes CDR1 SGHRS and CDR2 YFSETQ. V gave up 0 bases and J gave up 9 bases; unmatched junction bases: 18. CDR3 in DNA: TGCGCCAGCAGCTTGGTTTTTTTAGAATTTGGGACTAGCGGGATAACTGAGCAGTTCTTC. Amino acid sequence: CASSLVFLEFGTSGITEQFF.

The chain uses TRBV14 and TRBJ2-3; TRBD1 aligns across 10 bases. Germline V gives CDR1 SGHDN, CDR2 FVKESK. V lost 1 base and J lost 4; bases outside the gene matches: 5. CDR3 length equals 16 residues. CDR3 DNA: TGTGCCAGCAGCCAAGGGGGGACAGGGGTCGCAGATACGCAGTATTTT. It yields the protein CASSQGGTGVADTQYF.

This clone was detected only a few times. This chain joins TRBV27 and TRBJ2-1; 7 bases align to TRBD2. Germline V CDR1 and CDR2: MNHEY, SMNVEV (reference sequence). J lost 6 bases, V lost 4 bases, and 6 bases had no gene match. This CDR3 has 14 amino acids. The CDR3 region has the DNA TGTGCCAGCAGTTATCTGGGGGGGGGCAATGAGCAGTTCTTC. Translating it yields CASSYLGGGNEQFF.

The rearrangement links TRBV27 to TRBJ1-2; D not certain. The germline V gene encodes CDR1 MNHEY and CDR2 SMNVEV (reference sequence). This CDR3 contains 13 residues. V lost 5 bases and J 4 bases, leaving 11 bases between the germline ends. The CDR3 bases are TGTGCCAGCAGTCTCGGACTTGGCTATGGCTACACCTTC. The encoded protein is CASSLGLGYGYTF.

This clone was observed a few times. The rearrangement joins TRBV6-5 to TRBJ2-2, with 7 bases matching TRBD1. Germline lookup yields CDR1 MNHEY and CDR2 SVGAGI. This CDR3 is 12 amino acids long. V gave up 6 bases and J gave up 9 bases; unmatched junction bases: 4. The CDR3 spells CASRPGGRELFF. The CDR3 DNA reads as TGTGCCAGCAGACCAGGGGGACGGGAGCTGTTTTTT.

The chain carries TRBV19 and TRBJ1-5; D is perhaps TRBD1 (6 bases). Trimming shortened V by 0 bases and J by 0 bases, and 6 bases separated the two germline ends. CDR3 size: 15 residues. The V gene's germline CDR1 is LNHDA and CDR2 SQIVND (reference sequence). CDR3 sequence: CASSIEQGSNQPQHF. The CDR3 DNA reads as TGTGCCAGTAGTATAGAACAGGGTAGCAATCAGCCCCAGCATTTT.

This clone showed up just a few times. The chain links TRBV10-2 to TRBJ2-3; the match to TRBD2 covers 12 bases. The CDR3 contains 18 residues. The germline CDR1 and CDR2 sequences are WSHSY and SAAADI. The V segment lost 8 bases and the J segment 0 bases; nucleotides outside the gene matches: 12. The DNA of the CDR3 is TGCGCCAGCCGATTCTCCGGGACTAGCGGGTCTAGCACAGATACGCAGTATTTT. This encodes CASRFSGTSGSSTDTQYF.

The chain couples TRBV6-1 to TRBJ1-1, with 8 bases fitting TRBD1. This CDR3 contains 15 residues. With 6 bases clipped from V and 6 bases from J, the junction kept 12 bases outside the gene matches. In germline, CDR1 is MNHNS, CDR2 SASEGT. The CDR3 DNA reads as TGTGCCAGCAGGGCCCGACAGGGGATTATGGCTGAAGCTTTCTTT. Its translation: CASRARQGIMAEAFF.